The T cell receptor beta chain described here comes from a study of HIV-infected patients and healthy controls. Trimming left V 5 bases short and J 6 bases short, with 18 bases between. The CDR3 has 15 amino acids. Germline V gives CDR1 MDHEN, CDR2 SYDVKM. TCRdb passed the 5' RACE reads through MiXCR, listing each CDR3 protein once. The table includes 60,000 to 70,000 distinct CDR3 sequences, over 15% detected once. The sequencing input was CD4+ T cells from blood. The chain combines TRBV28 with TRBJ2-3, with a weak D call TRBD2 (5 bases). This TCR derives from a human donor in good health. The CDR3 protein is CASSPPMSLADTQYF. The CDR3 region has the DNA TGTGCCAGCAGTCCCCCCATGAGTTTAGCGGATACGCAGTATTTT.